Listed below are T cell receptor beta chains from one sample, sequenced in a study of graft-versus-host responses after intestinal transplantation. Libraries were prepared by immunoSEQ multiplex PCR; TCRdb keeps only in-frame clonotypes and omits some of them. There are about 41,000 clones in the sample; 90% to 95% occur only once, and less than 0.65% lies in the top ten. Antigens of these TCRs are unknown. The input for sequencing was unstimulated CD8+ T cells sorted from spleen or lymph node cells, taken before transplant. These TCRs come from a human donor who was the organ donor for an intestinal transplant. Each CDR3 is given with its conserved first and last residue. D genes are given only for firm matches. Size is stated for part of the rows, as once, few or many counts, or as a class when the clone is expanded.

CDR3nt: TGTGCCAGCAGCGCCGTACCCTCTGGAAACACCATATATTTT
CDR3aa: CASSAVPSGNTIYF
j_gene: TRBJ1-3
v_gene: TRBV13
abundance: .
d_gene: .

CDR3nt: TGTGCCAGCTCAAATTCGCTCATTAATGAAAAACTGTTTTTT
CDR3aa: CASSNSLINEKLFF
j_gene: TRBJ1-4
v_gene: TRBV6-5
abundance: .
d_gene: .

CDR3nt: TGTGCCAGCAGTTACTCACCCCCGGGGCAGTTCTTC
CDR3aa: CASSYSPPGQFF
j_gene: TRBJ2-1
v_gene: TRBV6-6
abundance: once
d_gene: .

CDR3nt: TGCGCCAGCAGCCAAGACCGGGACAGTTATCAGCCCCAGCATTTT
CDR3aa: CASSQDRDSYQPQHF
j_gene: TRBJ1-5
v_gene: TRBV4-3
abundance: .
d_gene: TRBD1

CDR3nt: TGTGCCAGCAGTTACACCGGGACAGGGGACTATGGCTACACCTTC
CDR3aa: CASSYTGTGDYGYTF
j_gene: TRBJ1-2
v_gene: TRBV6-5
abundance: .
d_gene: TRBD1

CDR3nt: TGTGCCAGCAGTTACAGCGGGGGCTGGAATGAGCAGTTCTTC
CDR3aa: CASSYSGGWNEQFF
j_gene: TRBJ2-1
v_gene: TRBV6-6
abundance: .
d_gene: TRBD2

CDR3nt: TGTGCCAGCAGTTTAAGTCCGGGGGCCGGGACAGATACGCAGTATTTT
CDR3aa: CASSLSPGAGTDTQYF
j_gene: TRBJ2-3
v_gene: TRBV27
abundance: .
d_gene: .

CDR3nt: TGTGCCTGGAGTGTGGCCTCTGAAAAACTGTTTTTT
CDR3aa: CAWSVASEKLFF
j_gene: TRBJ1-4
v_gene: TRBV30
abundance: .
d_gene: .

CDR3nt: TGTGCCAGCAGTTTGCAGGGCGACTATGGCTACACCTTC
CDR3aa: CASSLQGDYGYTF
j_gene: TRBJ1-2
v_gene: TRBV27
abundance: .
d_gene: .

CDR3nt: TGTGCCAGCAGCTTCAGGGTACTCGGGGTCGAGCAGTACTTC
CDR3aa: CASSFRVLGVEQYF
j_gene: TRBJ2-7
v_gene: TRBV11-2
abundance: .
d_gene: .

CDR3nt: TGTGCCAGCAGTGCGGGATCACAAGAGACCCAGTACTTC
CDR3aa: CASSAGSQETQYF
j_gene: TRBJ2-5
v_gene: TRBV6-5
abundance: .
d_gene: .

CDR3nt: TGTGCCAGCAGCTTAGGGGCAGGCGGCACTGAAGCTTTCTTT
CDR3aa: CASSLGAGGTEAFF
j_gene: TRBJ1-1
v_gene: TRBV7-6
abundance: .
d_gene: .

CDR3nt: TGTGCCAGCAGCTTAGTCGAAGGTGTTAATGAAAAACTGTTTTTT
CDR3aa: CASSLVEGVNEKLFF
j_gene: TRBJ1-4
v_gene: TRBV7-6
abundance: .
d_gene: .

CDR3nt: TGTGCCAGCAGCTCGGAGGGCTATAATTCACCCCTCCACTTT
CDR3aa: CASSSEGYNSPLHF
j_gene: TRBJ1-6
v_gene: TRBV5-4
abundance: .
d_gene: .

CDR3nt: TGCGCCAGCAGCTTGGCCCCCGGGACAGGGCGGCAACGAGAAAAACTGTTTTTT
CDR3aa: CASSLAPGTGRQREKLFF
j_gene: TRBJ1-4
v_gene: TRBV5-1
abundance: .
d_gene: TRBD1

CDR3nt: TGTGCCAGCAGCTTACCTGACAGGGGCCCGAACACCGGGGAGCTGTTTTTT
CDR3aa: CASSLPDRGPNTGELFF
j_gene: TRBJ2-2
v_gene: TRBV11-2
abundance: .
d_gene: TRBD1

CDR3nt: TGTGGCACAGGGAACACTGAAGCTTTCTTT
CDR3aa: CGTGNTEAFF
j_gene: TRBJ1-1
v_gene: TRBV19
abundance: .
d_gene: .

CDR3nt: TGCGCCAGCAGCCAAGAGAAGGATGGGCAGCCCCAGCATTTT
CDR3aa: CASSQEKDGQPQHF
j_gene: TRBJ1-5
v_gene: TRBV4-1
abundance: .
d_gene: .

CDR3nt: TGCAGCGTTGAGGGCGGGGGGGATTCCTACGAGCAGTACTTC
CDR3aa: CSVEGGGDSYEQYF
j_gene: TRBJ2-7
v_gene: TRBV29-1
abundance: few
d_gene: TRBD2

CDR3nt: TGTGCCACACGAACCGAGAGCACAGATACGCAGTATTTT
CDR3aa: CATRTESTDTQYF
j_gene: TRBJ2-3
v_gene: TRBV6-1
abundance: .
d_gene: .

CDR3nt: TGTGCCAGCAGTGAACTAGCGGGGGGCTCCTACAATGAGCAGTTCTTC
CDR3aa: CASSELAGGSYNEQFF
j_gene: TRBJ2-1
v_gene: TRBV2
abundance: .
d_gene: TRBD2

CDR3nt: TGTGCCAGCAGCTTAGCGACTAGCGGTGTTGAGCAGTACTTC
CDR3aa: CASSLATSGVEQYF
j_gene: TRBJ2-7
v_gene: TRBV7-8
abundance: .
d_gene: TRBD2